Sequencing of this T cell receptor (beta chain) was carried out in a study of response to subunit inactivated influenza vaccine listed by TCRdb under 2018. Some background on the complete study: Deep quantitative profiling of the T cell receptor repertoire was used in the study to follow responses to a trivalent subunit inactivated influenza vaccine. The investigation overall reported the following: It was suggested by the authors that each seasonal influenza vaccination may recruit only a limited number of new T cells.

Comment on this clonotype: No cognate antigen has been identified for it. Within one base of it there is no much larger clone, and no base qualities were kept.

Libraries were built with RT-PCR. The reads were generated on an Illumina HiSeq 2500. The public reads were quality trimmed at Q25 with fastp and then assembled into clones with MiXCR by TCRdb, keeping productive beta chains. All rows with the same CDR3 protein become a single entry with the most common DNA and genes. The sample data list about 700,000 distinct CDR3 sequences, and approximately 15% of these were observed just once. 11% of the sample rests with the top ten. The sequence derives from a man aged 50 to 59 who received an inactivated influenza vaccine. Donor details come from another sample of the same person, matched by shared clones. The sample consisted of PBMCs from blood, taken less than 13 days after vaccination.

CDR3 protein: CASSLVGQSTDGYTF. Read as DNA, the sequence is TGTGCCAGCAGCTTAGTAGGACAAAGTACAGATGGCTACACCTTC. This chain joins TRBV7-8 to TRBJ1-2; the D gene is possibly TRBD1, with 5 bases matching. The germline V gene specifies SGHVS as CDR1 and FQNEAQ as CDR2. The CDR3 runs 15 amino acids, cysteine and phenylalanine included. Only the CDR3 part of the read is kept: 45 bases, read in frame from the first base. V lost 1 base and J lost 6 bases; the stretch between them is 15 bases long.